This T cell receptor beta chain emerged from a study of blood T cell repertoires in COVID-19. This clone occurred once. Clones were sequenced by immunoSEQ multiplex PCR, and TCRdb holds only the in-frame ones, with some missing. The data show some 420,000 clones, 75% to 90% seen once. This sequence originates from a man younger than 45 who had recovered from COVID-19. The sample was PBMCs or T cells enriched from blood (not recorded which).

The CDR3 DNA sequence: TGCGCCAGCAGCACAGGGCTAGAGGGGGAGCAGTTCTTC. Translated: CASSTGLEGEQFF. The chain combines TRBV5-1 with TRBJ2-1; possible D gene TRBD1, 6 bases. Germline V CDR1 and CDR2: SGHRS, YFSETQ. Trimming removed 4 bases from V and 10 bases from J, with 15 bases in between. The CDR3 runs to 13 residues.